The TCR beta chain described here comes from a study of neoadjuvant anti-PD-1 for oral cavity cancer. Across the study: Patients without progression received a fourth nivolumab dose around day 43, then surgical resection on days 50-56. Study-level findings and limits: Each response group had just three patients in TCR analyses.

Clones were sequenced by immunoSEQ multiplex PCR, and TCRdb holds only the in-frame ones, with some missing. Of approximately 12,000 clones listed, around 69% are singletons. This CDR3 spans 17 amino acids. Trimming pared 6 bases from V and 0 bases from J, leaving 15 bases between. Germline V CDR1 and CDR2: MNHEY, SMNVEV (reference sequence). On this clone itself: Its antigen is undetermined.

The receptor was isolated from a person aged 40-85 years with oral cavity squamous cell carcinoma. The donor label of this sample is uncertain. The sample in question was tumor tissue, obtained before nivolumab (anti-PD-1) treatment. The chain has TRBV27 and TRBJ1-6; no clear D. In DNA, the CDR3 is TGTGCCAGCAGCCCCGGACTCACCAGCTCCTATAATTCACCCCTCCACTTT. This gives the protein CASSPGLTSSYNSPLHF.